What follows are 29 T cell receptor beta chains derived from one specimen sequenced in a study of CD8 T cells in Susac syndrome. With random hexamers, reverse transcription was performed on about 0.5 to 1 ug of RNA. TCRdb reanalysed the immunoSEQ multiplex PCR reads using MiXCR and keeps one entry per CDR3 protein. The table lists tens of thousands of distinct CDR3 sequences, roughly 94% of them singletons. Sequencing was done on a sample of CD8+ T cells from PBMCs. These receptor sequences come from a human donor in good health.

The chain is built from TRBV7-9 and TRBJ2-3; no clear D. This CDR3 has 11 amino acids. Trimming pared 6 bases from V and 2 bases from J, leaving 3 bases between. The germline CDR1 and CDR2 sequences are SEHNR and FQNEAQ (reference sequence). The CDR3 DNA reads as TGTGCCAGCAGTCCCACAGATACGCAGTATTTT. Translating gives CASSPTDTQYF. Full variable domain (rest looked up from reference TRBV7-9 and TRBJ2-3): DTGVSQNPRHKITKRGQNVTFRCDPISEHNRLYWYRQTLGQGPEFLTYFQNEAQLEKSRLLSDRFSAERPKGSFSTLEIQRTEQGDSAMYLCASSPTDTQYFGPGTRLTVL.

The chain combines TRBV7-9 with TRBJ2-1; TRBD1 matches at 7 bases. CDR3 length: 17 amino acids. With V trimmed by 5 bases and J by 0 bases, 10 bases remained unmatched. Germline V lookup: CDR1 SEHNR, CDR2 FQNEAQ (reference sequence). In DNA, the CDR3 is TGTGCCAGCAGCGCACACAGGGGCCTGTCCTCCTACAATGAGCAGTTCTTC. It is translated as CASSAHRGLSSYNEQFF.

This chain connects TRBV7-9 to TRBJ2-7; the match to TRBD2 covers 8 bases. The ends lost 5 bases at V and 2 bases at J; junction bases unmatched: 8. CDR1 and CDR2 from the germline V gene are SEHNR and FQNEAQ (reference sequence). The length of the CDR3 is 15 residues. Here the CDR3 reads CASSKPGGSPYEQYF. The CDR3 bases are TGTGCCAGCAGCAAACCGGGGGGGAGCCCCTACGAGCAGTACTTC.

This clonotype was detected only once. The chain is built from TRBV7-6 and TRBJ2-5; D is uncertain. This CDR3 comprises 15 residues. Germline assignment: CDR1 SGHVS and CDR2 FNYEAQ. The V end was cut by 6 bases, the J end by 5 bases, with 19 bases between. CDR3 region: CASSRRLHEVETQYF. The CDR3, as DNA: TGTGCCAGCAGTCGTCGTTTGCATGAGGTGGAGACCCAGTACTTC.

V is TRBV12-3 or TRBV12-4 and J is TRBJ1-2; D is undetermined. This CDR3 comprises 15 residues. V dropped 5 bases and J dropped 2 bases, with 15 bases sitting between them. The CDR3 DNA reads as TGTGCCAGCAGTCTCCCTCGAGGCGGGAACTATGGCTACACCTTC. This codes for CASSLPRGGNYGYTF.

This rearrangement joins TRBV12-3 or TRBV12-4 to TRBJ1-1, with D unresolved. The V end was cut by 5 bases, the J end by 0 bases, with 10 bases between. CDR3 length: 14 amino acids. The CDR3 DNA sequence: TGTGCCAGCAGTCCGACAACTTTGAACACTGAAGCTTTCTTT. It specifies CASSPTTLNTEAFF.

The chain recombines TRBV12-5 with TRBJ1-2, with 9 bases matching TRBD1. Germline loops: CDR1 LGHNT, CDR2 FRNRAP. V gave up 4 bases and J gave up 4 bases; unmatched junction bases: 7. This CDR3 is built from 15 residues. The CDR3 nucleotides are TGTGCTAGTGGTTCGGATGGGACAGGGATCTATGGCTACACCTTC. Residues: CASGSDGTGIYGYTF.

The V call is TRBV5-1, the J call TRBJ2-3; 9 positions match TRBD1. The ends lost 6 bases at V and 4 bases at J; junction bases unmatched: 15. The CDR3 is 17 residues long. Germline loops: CDR1 SGHRS, CDR2 YFSETQ. CDR3 nucleotides: TGCGCCAGCAACGCCAACTCCGGGACAGGGTTGGCAGATACGCAGTATTTT. It specifies CASNANSGTGLADTQYF.

The chain uses TRBV14 and TRBJ2-2, with 8 bases matching TRBD2. The V gene end was trimmed by 2 bases and the J gene end by 4 bases; junction bases not matched to a gene: 6. Germline V gene sequence: CDR1 SGHDN, CDR2 FVKESK. The CDR3 is 16 residues long. The CDR3 loop is CASSQPAGAFTGELFF. CDR3 DNA sequence: TGTGCCAGCAGCCAACCAGCGGGGGCCTTCACCGGGGAGCTGTTTTTT. Full variable domain (remainder filled in from reference TRBV14 and TRBJ2-2): EAGVTQFPSHSVIEKGQTVTLRCDPISGHDNLYWYRRVMGKEIKFLLHFVKESKQDESGMPNNRFLAERTGGTYSTLKVQPAELEDSGVYFCASSQPAGAFTGELFFGEGSRLTVL.

V and J are TRBV27 and TRBJ2-3, with D perhaps matching TRBD1 or TRBD2 (5 bases each). The CDR3 runs 13 residues. V lost 3 bases to trimming and J lost 6 bases, with 10 bases between them. Germline loops: CDR1 MNHEY, CDR2 SMNVEV (reference sequence). CDR3 bases: TGTGCCAGCAGTTTCGGGACCGACGATACGCAGTATTTT. This gives the protein CASSFGTDDTQYF.

The V gene is TRBV12-3 or TRBV12-4, the J gene TRBJ1-2, with 8 positions matching TRBD1. After removal of 1 base from V and 0 bases from J, the junction contained 1 base not matched to a gene. The CDR3 sequence is 15 residues long. Written as DNA, the CDR3 is TGTGCCAGCAGTTTAGGGACAGGGTCTAACTATGGCTACACCTTC. Its protein is CASSLGTGSNYGYTF.

This chain links TRBV29-1 with TRBJ2-7; D is unclear. CDR3 size: 15 residues. CDR1 is SQVTM, CDR2 ANQGSEA, per germline. V was clipped by 0 bases and J by 0 bases, with 12 bases between them. Written as DNA, the CDR3 is TGCAGCGTTGAAGATACGGCAGGTTACTCCTACGAGCAGTACTTC. This codes for CSVEDTAGYSYEQYF.

J is TRBJ1-1 and V is TRBV3-1, with D possibly TRBD1 on 5 matching bases. This CDR3 is 15 amino acids long. The ends were cut back, 0 bases at V and 2 bases at J, with 10 bases in the middle. Germline CDR1 reads LGHDT; CDR2 reads YNNKEL (reference sequence). The CDR3 bases are TGTGCCAGCAGCCAAGATTCGACAGCCAACACTGAAGCTTTCTTT. It is translated as CASSQDSTANTEAFF.

The J gene is TRBJ1-2, the V gene TRBV10-2, with TRBD1 matching over 9 bases. V trimming: 5 bases; J trimming: 7 bases; junction bases outside the gene matches: 11. The CDR3 sequence is 15 residues long. Looked up from germline, CDR1 is WSHSY and CDR2 is SAAADI. In DNA, the CDR3 is TGCGCCAGCAGTACGGAAGGGACAGGGAAATCTGGCTACACCTTC. Residues: CASSTEGTGKSGYTF.

As to this clonotype: A read error is likely, as this CDR3 ends without the conserved phenylalanine or tryptophan. The V and J genes are TRBV20-1 and TRBJ2-7, with D possibly matching TRBD1 (5 bases). The ends were cut back, 6 bases at V and 4 bases at J, with 13 bases in the middle. This CDR3 is built from 12 residues. Germline loops: CDR1 DFQATT, CDR2 SNEGSKA (reference sequence). CDR3 amino acids: CSAGGQGYEQYL. CDR3 nucleotide sequence: TGCAGTGCCGGTGGGCAGGGTTACGAGCAGTACTTG.

The rearrangement uses TRBV7-6 and TRBJ2-2; D is possibly TRBD1 (5 bases). CDR1 and CDR2 (germline): SGHVS, FNYEAQ. Trimming removed 1 base from V and 5 bases from J, with 5 bases in between. The CDR3 spans 13 residues. CDR3 residues: CASSLDRTGELFF. In DNA, the CDR3 is TGTGCCAGCAGCTTAGACAGGACCGGGGAGCTGTTTTTT.

A word on this clonotype: The junction departs from the called germline gene at one end, perhaps through a read error. The V and J genes are TRBV29-1 and TRBJ2-2; no clear D. Per germline, CDR1 SQVTM and CDR2 ANQGSEA. The CDR3 runs 13 residues. In DNA form, the CDR3 reads TGCGGCGTTGAAGTGGTCGACACCGGGGAGCTGTTTTTT. It codes for CGVEVVDTGELFF.

CDR3 DNA: TGTGCCAGCAGCTTGTCTAGCCCCCAGGGCTACACCTTC. The encoded protein is CASSLSSPQGYTF. V usage is TRBV5-5 and J usage is TRBJ1-2; D not resolved. Deletions cut 1 base from V and 8 bases from J, with 12 bases between. CDR3 size: 13 residues. Germline assignment: CDR1 SGHKS and CDR2 YYEKEE (reference sequence).

The V gene is TRBV6-2 or TRBV6-3, the J gene TRBJ2-1; 11 bases line up with TRBD2. In germline, CDR1 is MNHEY, CDR2 SVGEGT. V was pared by 6 bases and J by 4 bases, with 5 bases of the junction left unmatched. The CDR3 covers 15 residues. The CDR3 bases are TGTGCCAGCAGAGTACTAGCGGGGGCTTACAATGAGCAGTTCTTC. Its translation: CASRVLAGAYNEQFF.

This clonotype was seen a single time. This chain connects TRBV20-1 to TRBJ1-1; maybe TRBD1 (5 bases). The CDR3 has 14 residues. Per the germline V gene, CDR1 is DFQATT and CDR2 is SNEGSKA (reference sequence). The ends were cut back, 6 bases at V and 0 bases at J, with 14 bases in the middle. CDR3 in amino acids: CSASRQKMNTEAFF. DNA of the CDR3: TGCAGTGCAAGCCGACAGAAAATGAACACTGAAGCTTTCTTT.

This clonotype was counted once. This rearrangement joins TRBV6-6 to TRBJ1-3; perhaps TRBD1 as D (5 bases). Germline loops: CDR1 MNHNY, CDR2 SVGAGI (reference sequence). V was trimmed by 4 bases and J by 6 bases, leaving 10 bases between them. CDR3 length: 13 amino acids. The CDR3 bases are TGTGCCAGCAGTTCCGGGGCTGAAAACACCATATATTTT. This translates into CASSSGAENTIYF.

This clonotype was observed a handful of times. The chain couples TRBV12-3 or TRBV12-4 to TRBJ2-7; D is ambiguous. Trimming pared 1 base from V and 4 bases from J, leaving 11 bases between. The CDR3 extends over 14 amino acids. The CDR3 region has the DNA TGTGCCAGCAGTTTAGGGCCCGTGGGGTACGAGCAGTACTTC. It codes for CASSLGPVGYEQYF.

The chain couples TRBV29-1 to TRBJ1-2; no clear D. Per the germline V gene, CDR1 is SQVTM and CDR2 is ANQGSEA. The CDR3 spans 11 residues. The V end was cut by 3 bases, the J end by 5 bases, with 7 bases between. The CDR3 loop is CSVEVRYGYTF. CDR3 bases: TGCAGCGTTGAGGTACGGTATGGCTACACCTTC.

V gene TRBV6-2 or TRBV6-3 combines with J gene TRBJ1-1; the D gene is possibly TRBD1 (6 bases). V lost 4 bases and J lost 5, with 14 bases in between. This CDR3 is 14 amino acids long. CDR1 is MNHEY, CDR2 SVGEGT, per germline. CDR3 sequence reads: CASSSRGGITEAFF. The CDR3 DNA sequence: TGTGCCAGCAGTTCGAGGGGGGGGATAACTGAAGCTTTCTTT.

The CDR3: CASSLMTGITYEQYF. For the CDR3, the DNA is TGTGCCAGCAGCTTGATGACAGGAATAACCTACGAGCAGTACTTC. This chain uses TRBV5-6 with TRBJ2-7; D is possibly TRBD1 (6 bases). Germline V gene data show CDR1 as SGHDT and CDR2 as YYEEEE. The CDR3 runs to 15 residues. Trimming pared 1 base from V and 2 bases from J, leaving 13 bases between. The full variable domain, completed using reference TRBV5-6 and TRBJ2-7, is DAGVTQSPTHLIKTRGQQVTLRCSPKSGHDTVSWYQQALGQGPQFIFQYYEEEERQRGNFPDRFSGHQFPNYSSELNVNALLLGDSALYLCASSLMTGITYEQYFGPGTRLTVT.

The chain is built from TRBV12-3 or TRBV12-4 and TRBJ2-1; a weak D match, TRBD2 (6 bases). Between the trimmed V and J ends, which lost 1 base and 8 bases, there was a span of 12 bases. This CDR3 comprises 14 residues. CDR3 amino acids: CASSLVPSVDEQFF. The CDR3 bases are TGTGCCAGCAGTTTAGTGCCTAGCGTAGATGAGCAGTTCTTC.

The gene calls are TRBV6-6 and TRBJ2-7, with D tentatively TRBD2 (5 bases). The germline gives CDR1 MNHNY, CDR2 SVGAGI (reference sequence). Deletions cut 7 bases from V and 2 bases from J, with 15 bases between. This CDR3 spans 14 amino acids. The CDR3 DNA follows: TGTGCCAGCACCCTAGAGAGGGCAGCCTACGAGCAGTACTTC. As protein: CASTLERAAYEQYF.

This chain joins TRBV11-2 and TRBJ2-1, with 14 bases that match TRBD2. The J segment lost 8 bases and the V segment lost 6 bases, leaving 3 bases of the junction unmatched. The CDR3 extends over 14 amino acids. Looked up from germline, CDR1 is SGHAT and CDR2 is FQNNGV. CDR3 in amino acids: CASRTSGGADEQFF. CDR3 DNA: TGTGCCAGCAGGACTAGCGGGGGGGCCGATGAGCAGTTCTTC.

The count of this clonotype is one. This sequence joins TRBV2 and TRBJ2-1, with a weak D call TRBD2 (7 bases). The CDR3 has 14 amino acids. The V end lost 10 bases, the J end lost 7 bases, and 20 bases lay between the germline ends. In germline, CDR1 is SNHLY, CDR2 FYNNEI. This CDR3 reads CATADGGLYNEQFF. The CDR3 region has the DNA TGTGCCACCGCGGACGGGGGGCTTTATAATGAGCAGTTCTTC.